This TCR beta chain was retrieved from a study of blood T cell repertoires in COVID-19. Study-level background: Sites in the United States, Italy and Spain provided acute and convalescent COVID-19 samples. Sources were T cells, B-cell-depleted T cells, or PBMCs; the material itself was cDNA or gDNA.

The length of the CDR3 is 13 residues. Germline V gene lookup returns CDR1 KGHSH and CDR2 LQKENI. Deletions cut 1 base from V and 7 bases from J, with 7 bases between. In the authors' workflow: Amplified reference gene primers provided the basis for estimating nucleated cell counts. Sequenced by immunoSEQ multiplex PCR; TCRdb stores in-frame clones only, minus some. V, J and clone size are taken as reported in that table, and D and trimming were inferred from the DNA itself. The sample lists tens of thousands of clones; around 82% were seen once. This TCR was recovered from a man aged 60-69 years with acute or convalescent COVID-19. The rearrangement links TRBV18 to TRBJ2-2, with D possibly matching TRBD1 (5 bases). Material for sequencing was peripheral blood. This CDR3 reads CASSPQDIGELFF. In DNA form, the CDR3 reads TGTGCCAGCTCACCACAGGACATCGGGGAGCTGTTTTTT.